This TCR beta chain was retrieved from a study of cytomegalovirus exposure and HLA in healthy donors. The PCR used 60 Vbeta and 13 Jbeta primers. Clones were read by immunoSEQ multiplex PCR, and TCRdb kept only the in-frame ones, dropping some. The table records 100,000 or so clones, over 75% of them present only once. The CDR3 is 14 residues long. Trimming removed 2 bases from V and 2 bases from J; junction bases left unmatched: 2. Germline-derived CDR1 and CDR2 are SEHNR and FQNEAQ (reference sequence). This clone turned up a few times. This TCR was sampled from a woman between 40 and 55 years old in good health and CMV-seropositive. V usage is TRBV7-9 and J usage is TRBJ1-2, with TRBD1 matching over 7 bases. The sample consisted of PBMCs. The CDR3 here is CASSLLGQNYGYTF. The CDR3 nucleotides read TGTGCCAGCAGCTTATTGGGACAGAACTATGGCTACACCTTC.